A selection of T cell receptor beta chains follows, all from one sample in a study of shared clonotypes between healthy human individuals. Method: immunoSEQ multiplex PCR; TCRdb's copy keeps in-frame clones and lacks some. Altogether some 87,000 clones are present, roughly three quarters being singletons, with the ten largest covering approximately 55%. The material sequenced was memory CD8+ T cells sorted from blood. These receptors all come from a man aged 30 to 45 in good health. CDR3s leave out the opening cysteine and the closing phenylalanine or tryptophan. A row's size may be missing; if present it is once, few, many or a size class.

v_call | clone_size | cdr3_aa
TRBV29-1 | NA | SGMTGFETQY
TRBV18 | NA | ASSPPTSGKINEQF
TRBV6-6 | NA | ASSLRQGAYEQY
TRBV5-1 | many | ASSLVFRLSGANVLT
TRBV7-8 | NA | ASSPGTSGKGRGTQY
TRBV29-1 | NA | SVGGRSNTQY
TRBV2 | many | ASSYQSNTEAF
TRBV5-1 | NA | ASGNREFTDTQY
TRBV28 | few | ASSLSWGANEQY
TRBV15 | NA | ATSGSGRGSAETQY
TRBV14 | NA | ASSQARGKKTQY
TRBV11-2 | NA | ASSFGGSYGYT
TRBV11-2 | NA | ASSPTGGYNEQF
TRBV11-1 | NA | ASSPSRRGSYEQY
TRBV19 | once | ASSTQAGGVNEQF
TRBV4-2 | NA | ASSLGTGGNT
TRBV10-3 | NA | AISESEGWIKNIQY
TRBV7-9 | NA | ASTTGLAGGTGELF
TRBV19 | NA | ASGQGAEETQY
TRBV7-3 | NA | ASSLAGGDYEQY
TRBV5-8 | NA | ASSLRPGKRNHRPGEQY
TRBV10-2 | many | AVQGASDGYT
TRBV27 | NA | ASSSQREGPVLEQY
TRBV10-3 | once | AIRSGGWRGRDEQY
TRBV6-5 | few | ASRGGPFGNEQF
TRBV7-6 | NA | ASSRGQGPEQY
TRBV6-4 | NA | ASSVGNTGELF
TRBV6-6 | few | ASRDIGIEGEKLF
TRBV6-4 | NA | ASSVGRASVDTQY
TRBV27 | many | ASSFWGAGGLVTEAF